Below, 29 T cell receptor beta chains from the same sample are listed, as sequenced in a study of long-term antiretroviral therapy in people with HIV. The assay, immunoSEQ v3.0, was run at survey level. Produced via immunoSEQ multiplex PCR; TCRdb's table is partial and in-frame only. Of about 21,000 clones detected, about nine tenths appear once; the ten largest clones hold 7.5% to 9.5%. The sequenced sample was unsorted PBMCs, obtained 0.2 years before starting antiretroviral therapy. The receptors originated from a man aged 18 to 30 with HIV.

The rearrangement links TRBV11-1 to TRBJ2-7; D assignment may be TRBD1 or TRBD2 (5 bases each). Deletions cut 5 bases from V and 6 bases from J, with 11 bases between. The V gene's germline CDR1 is SGHAT and CDR2 FQDESV (reference sequence). The CDR3 contains 12 residues. CDR3 region: CASSTPGGEQYF. Written as DNA, the CDR3 is TGTGCCAGCAGCACCCCTGGGGGCGAGCAGTACTTC.

The rearrangement links TRBV27 to TRBJ2-7; D might be TRBD1 or TRBD2, each matching 9 bases. The germline V gene encodes CDR1 MNHEY and CDR2 SMNVEV (reference sequence). The CDR3 spans 18 residues. Trimming left V 6 bases short and J 7 bases short, with 31 bases between. CDR3 in DNA: TGTGCCAGCAGATCCGGGACAGGGAACAAAGGACTAGCGTTAGAGCAGTACTTC. This encodes CASRSGTGNKGLALEQYF.

The chain carries TRBV4-1 and TRBJ1-1; no firm D call. CDR1 is MGHRA, CDR2 YSYEKL, per germline. The CDR3 is 17 amino acids. V lost 1 base and J lost 7, with 22 bases in between. CDR3 in DNA: TGCGCCAGCAGCCAAGTCTGGGGTGAGCGGGATCGCGGTGAAGCTTTCTTT. Translation gives CASSQVWGERDRGEAFF.

This chain joins TRBV7-9 and TRBJ2-7; D may be TRBD1 (6 bases). CDR3 length equals 14 residues. CDR1 is SEHNR and CDR2 is FQNEAQ in the germline V gene (reference sequence). Between the trimmed V and J ends, which lost 5 bases and 5 bases, there was a span of 16 bases. As DNA, the CDR3 is TGTGCCAGCAGCCGCCCGGGACAAAACAACGAGCAGTACTTC. The encoded protein is CASSRPGQNNEQYF.

The rearrangement links TRBV7-2 to TRBJ1-2; 9 bases are shared with TRBD1. The CDR3 consists of 14 residues. After removal of 3 bases from V and 2 bases from J, the junction contained 1 base not matched to a gene. Per germline, CDR1 SGHTA and CDR2 FQGNSA. Here the CDR3 reads CASSLTGGNYGYTF. CDR3 sequence (DNA): TGTGCCAGCAGCTTGACAGGGGGGAACTATGGCTACACCTTC.

This chain connects TRBV2 to TRBJ2-1, with 12 nucleotides matching TRBD2. V shed 6 bases, J shed 8 bases, and the junction held 8 bases outside the gene matches. The CDR3 covers 15 residues. In germline, CDR1 is SNHLY, CDR2 FYNNEI. This CDR3 reads CASRPTSGSTDEQFF. The CDR3 bases are TGTGCCAGCAGACCGACTAGCGGGAGCACCGATGAGCAGTTCTTC.

J is TRBJ2-7 and V is TRBV4-3, with TRBD2 matching 12 bases. Germline V CDR1 and CDR2: LGHNA, YSLEER. The CDR3 sequence is 20 residues long. The J segment lost 2 bases and the V segment lost 1 base, leaving 15 bases of the junction unmatched. The CDR3 here is CASSQGAATSGSGGTYEQYF. The CDR3 region has the DNA TGCGCCAGCAGCCAAGGGGCCGCGACTAGCGGGAGTGGGGGAACCTACGAGCAGTACTTC.

The chain employs TRBV6-1 and TRBJ2-3, with TRBD2 matching 15 bases. V lost 8 bases and J lost 4; bases outside the gene matches: 4. The CDR3 length is 15 residues. Germline V gene lookup returns CDR1 MNHNS and CDR2 SASEGT. The CDR3 spells CASGGLAGGPDTQYF. CDR3 nucleotides: TGTGCCAGCGGGGGACTAGCGGGAGGTCCAGATACGCAGTATTTT.

In DNA form, the CDR3 reads TGTGCCAGCAGCCCCCCTAACGCACGCGAGCAGTACTTC. It codes for CASSPPNAREQYF. The J gene is TRBJ2-7, the V gene TRBV6-5; the D is unclear. Per germline, CDR1 MNHEY and CDR2 SVGAGI. The CDR3 contains 13 residues. Deletions cut 6 bases from V and 6 bases from J, with 15 bases between.

The chain uses TRBV5-1 and TRBJ1-1; D unresolved. The CDR3 is made up of 14 amino acids. Per the germline V gene, CDR1 is SGHRS and CDR2 is YFSETQ. Trimming shortened V by 2 bases and J by 0 bases, and 8 bases separated the two germline ends. The CDR3 bases are TGCGCCAGCAGCTTCACAGAGTTGAACACTGAAGCTTTCTTT. Its protein product is CASSFTELNTEAFF.

V usage is TRBV2 and J usage is TRBJ1-4; D is unclear. V was trimmed by 7 bases and J by 4 bases, leaving 16 bases between them. The germline V gene encodes CDR1 SNHLY and CDR2 FYNNEI. The CDR3 is 15 amino acids. DNA of the CDR3: TGTGCCAGCATGAAAGGAGGAGGCATTAATGAAAAACTGTTTTTT. This codes for CASMKGGGINEKLFF.

This chain joins TRBV29-1 and TRBJ1-2; D is ambiguous. This CDR3 is built from 14 residues. The germline V gene encodes CDR1 SQVTM and CDR2 ANQGSEA. Trimming cost V 0 bases and J 3 bases, with 11 bases left between them. The CDR3 reads CSVEDGVSYYGYTF. In DNA, the CDR3 is TGCAGCGTTGAAGACGGAGTGAGTTACTATGGCTACACCTTC.

This chain uses TRBV6-5 with TRBJ1-1; the D is unclear. CDR3 length: 14 amino acids. The V gene lost 0 bases and the J gene lost 0 bases, with 5 bases spanning the gap. CDR1 is MNHEY and CDR2 is SVGAGI in the germline V gene. CDR3 sequence (DNA): TGTGCCAGCAGTTACTCGGGGTTGAACACTGAAGCTTTCTTT. Amino acids: CASSYSGLNTEAFF.

The chain's CDR3 is CASSLAEGGNSPLHF. The CDR3 DNA is TGCGCCAGCAGCTTGGCGGAGGGTGGAAACTCACCCCTCCACTTT. The chain employs TRBV5-1 and TRBJ1-6; D is unresolved. V lost 0 bases and J lost 10, with 14 bases in between. Per the germline V gene, CDR1 is SGHRS and CDR2 is YFSETQ. The CDR3 runs 15 residues.

The chain links TRBV5-1 to TRBJ2-2, with D possibly matching TRBD1 (5 bases). Trimming removed 7 bases from V and 3 bases from J, with 10 bases in between. The CDR3 is 13 amino acids. Germline V lookup: CDR1 SGHRS, CDR2 YFSETQ. In DNA, the CDR3 is TGCGCCAGCGAGACAGATTACACCGGGGAGCTGTTTTTT. Translation: CASETDYTGELFF.

This chain uses TRBV7-9 with TRBJ2-5, with 11 bases matching TRBD1. This CDR3 comprises 16 residues. Germline V gene sequence: CDR1 SEHNR, CDR2 FQNEAQ (reference sequence). V lost 4 bases, J lost 4 bases, and 8 bases stayed unmatched. The CDR3, as DNA: TGTGCCAGCAGCTCAAGGGACAGGGGGATCCGAGAGACCCAGTACTTC. Protein: CASSSRDRGIRETQYF.

This clone was observed a handful of times. The rearrangement uses TRBV14 and TRBJ1-1, with 10 bases matching TRBD1. J was trimmed by 0 bases and V by 4 bases; bases with no gene match: 5. Germline CDR1 SGHDN, CDR2 FVKESK. CDR3 length: 16 amino acids. The CDR3 coding sequence is TGTGCCAGCAGCCCCTGGACAGGGGGGGTGAACACTGAAGCTTTCTTT. This translates into CASSPWTGGVNTEAFF.

The V gene is TRBV19, the J gene TRBJ1-6, with D possibly TRBD1 on 6 matching bases. The V gene's germline CDR1 is LNHDA and CDR2 SQIVND (reference sequence). The ends were cut back, 4 bases at V and 8 bases at J, with 12 bases in the middle. The CDR3 sequence is 14 residues long. The CDR3 region is CASSTGVWDSPLHF. The CDR3 region has the DNA TGTGCCAGTAGTACAGGGGTATGGGATTCACCCCTCCACTTT.

This chain links TRBV5-1 with TRBJ1-2, with D possibly being TRBD1 (5 bases). Trimming removed 0 bases from V and 8 bases from J, with 11 bases in between. CDR1 and CDR2 (germline): SGHRS, YFSETQ. The CDR3 covers 13 residues. In DNA form, the CDR3 reads TGCGCCAGCAGCTTGGGAGAATCAGGGGGCTACACCTTC. Translation gives CASSLGESGGYTF.

The J gene is TRBJ2-1, the V gene TRBV6-5; 12 nucleotides agree with TRBD2. The CDR3 totals 14 residues. V shed 4 bases and J 6 bases; nucleotides not matched to a gene: 1. Per germline, CDR1 MNHEY and CDR2 SVGAGI. In DNA, the CDR3 is TGTGCCAGCAGTTCTAGCGGGGGGGCCAATGAGCAGTTCTTC. As protein: CASSSSGGANEQFF.

This sequence joins TRBV5-5 and TRBJ2-1; D may be TRBD1 (5 bases). Trimming left V 4 bases short and J 8 bases short, with 13 bases between. This CDR3 contains 13 residues. Germline V lookup: CDR1 SGHKS, CDR2 YYEKEE (reference sequence). The CDR3 is CASSPDNRDEQFF. CDR3 nucleotides: TGTGCCAGCAGCCCGGACAATCGAGATGAGCAGTTCTTC.

The chain has TRBV2 and TRBJ1-2; no firm D call. V was cut by 6 bases and J by 5 bases, with 16 bases left in between. There are 14 residues in the CDR3. The germline V gene has CDR1 SNHLY and CDR2 FYNNEI. CDR3 sequence: CASRAVGSGYGYTF. In nucleotides, the CDR3 is TGTGCCAGCAGGGCGGTGGGGAGTGGGTATGGCTACACCTTC.

This sequence joins TRBV6-6 and TRBJ2-3; no clear D gene. This CDR3 has 14 amino acids. V was pared by 5 bases and J by 4 bases, with 13 bases between. CDR1 is MNHNY and CDR2 is SVGAGI in the germline V gene (reference sequence). CDR3 sequence: CASSLSRTPDTQYF. Written as DNA, the CDR3 is TGTGCCAGCAGTCTCAGCCGAACCCCAGATACGCAGTATTTT.

V and J are TRBV10-3 and TRBJ1-1; 8 bases agree with TRBD1. Germline trimming cut 2 bases from V and 1 base from J; bases unmatched to any gene: 3. The CDR3 consists of 15 residues. CDR1 ENHRY and CDR2 SYGVKD come from the germline V gene. The DNA of the CDR3 is TGTGCCATCAGTGAGCCCGGGACAGGGAACACTGAAGCTTTCTTT. Translated: CAISEPGTGNTEAFF.

The chain links TRBV9 to TRBJ1-3; D call uncertain. The CDR3 is 14 residues long. The germline V gene has CDR1 SGDLS and CDR2 YYNGEE. Trimming took 0 bases from V and 6 from J, leaving 10 bases between them. The CDR3 region is CASSVAQKTNTIYF. In nucleotides, the CDR3 is TGTGCCAGCAGCGTAGCACAGAAGACAAACACCATATATTTT.

V gene TRBV10-2 combines with J gene TRBJ2-3; no reliable D call. V lost 6 bases, J lost 5 bases, and 9 bases lay in between. The CDR3 is 12 amino acids. Germline V gives CDR1 WSHSY, CDR2 SAAADI. The CDR3 spells CASRGIRDTQYF. The CDR3 DNA sequence: TGCGCCAGCAGGGGTATTAGAGATACGCAGTATTTT.

This rearrangement joins TRBV10-3 to TRBJ1-2, with D possibly TRBD1 on 5 matching bases. In germline, CDR1 is ENHRY, CDR2 SYGVKD. The CDR3 is 13 residues long. V was cut by 10 bases and J by 5 bases, with 17 bases left in between. CDR3 nucleotide sequence: TGTGCCACGCGGGACCGATCTTCTTATGGCTACACCTTC. This sequence encodes CATRDRSSYGYTF.

For this clone: Other nucleotide sequences from this sample produce the same CDR3. The J gene is TRBJ1-1, the V gene TRBV5-1; D remains ambiguous. The germline V and J ends were trimmed by 0 bases and 3 bases, with 6 bases remaining between them. This CDR3 has 13 residues. CDR1 SGHRS and CDR2 YFSETQ come from the germline V gene. The CDR3 region is CASSLGRDTEAFF. The CDR3 DNA reads TGCGCCAGCAGCTTGGGACGGGACACTGAAGCTTTCTTT.

The rearrangement uses TRBV10-3 and TRBJ1-3, with no clear D. With 2 bases removed from V and 8 bases from J, the gap between germline ends came to 19 bases. In germline, CDR1 is ENHRY, CDR2 SYGVKD. The CDR3 runs 16 residues. The CDR3 loop reads CAISEGIQPGRDTIYF. CDR3 sequence (DNA): TGTGCCATCAGTGAGGGCATACAGCCGGGGAGGGACACCATATATTTT.